A selection of T cell receptor beta chains follows, all from one sample in a study of T cell responses to AZD1222 COVID-19 vaccine. Clones were sequenced by immunoSEQ multiplex PCR, and TCRdb holds only the in-frame ones, with some missing. The sample shows 150,000 to 200,000 clones, approximately 94% of them seen only once. Here the sequenced sample was peripheral blood, taken on day 0 of AZD1222 vaccination. The receptor set was obtained from an adult in good health. The CDR3 runs from the conserved cysteine through the conserved F or W. D genes are given only for firm matches. Rows give clone size only sometimes, using once, few, many, or a class for an expanded clone.

TRBV10-3	NA	TRBJ2-3	NA	CAISSGTPTPDTQYF	TGTGCCATCAGTTCGGGGACCCCGACCCCCGATACGCAGTATTTT
TRBV7-9	NA	TRBJ2-3	TRBD2	CASSLRLAASTDTQYF	TGTGCCAGCAGCCTAAGACTAGCAGCTAGCACAGATACGCAGTATTTT
TRBV6-4	once	TRBJ1-5	NA	CASSEDYNQPQHF	TGTGCCAGCAGTGAAGATTACAATCAGCCCCAGCATTTT
TRBV20-1	NA	TRBJ1-5	NA	CSAQREAQHF	TGCAGTGCCCAACGGGAGGCCCAGCATTTT
TRBV5-5	NA	TRBJ2-7	NA	CASSLRWDSYEQYF	TGTGCCAGCAGCTTAAGGTGGGACTCCTACGAGCAGTACTTC
TRBV28	NA	TRBJ1-5	NA	CASSFGGALYSNQPQHF	TGTGCCAGCAGTTTCGGGGGAGCTCTCTATAGCAATCAGCCCCAGCATTTT
TRBV19	NA	TRBJ1-2	NA	CASSIKGSYGYTF	TGTGCCAGTAGTATCAAGGGGAGTTATGGCTACACCTTC
TRBV29-1	once	TRBJ2-1	NA	CSGGRKRSYNEQFF	TGCAGCGGCGGGCGCAAACGCTCCTACAATGAGCAGTTCTTC
TRBV28	NA	TRBJ2-3	TRBD2	CASSLSSGGTDTQYF	TGTGCCAGCAGTTTATCTAGCGGGGGCACAGATACGCAGTATTTT
TRBV19	NA	TRBJ2-7	TRBD2	CASSMGCGTCGSDEQYF	TGTGCCAGTAGTATGGGGTGTGGGACTTGCGGGAGCGACGAGCAGTACTTC
TRBV10-3	NA	TRBJ1-1	NA	CAISERLNTEAFF	TGTGCCATCAGTGAGAGGTTGAACACTGAAGCTTTCTTT
TRBV11-2	NA	TRBJ2-3	TRBD1	CASSWVRGLIDTQYF	TGTGCCAGCAGCTGGGTCAGGGGGCTGATAGATACGCAGTATTTT
TRBV7-2	NA	TRBJ2-5	NA	CASSRQGGGTQYF	TGTGCCAGCAGCCGACAGGGAGGGGGGACCCAGTACTTC
TRBV6-5	NA	TRBJ1-1	NA	CASTRVNKVGTEAFF	TGTGCCAGCACCAGGGTAAACAAAGTGGGGACTGAAGCTTTCTTT
TRBV27	NA	TRBJ1-5	NA	CASSFAGNQPQHF	TGTGCCAGCAGTTTCGCCGGCAATCAGCCCCAGCATTTT
TRBV6-4	few	TRBJ2-2	NA	CASSPRGDTGELFF	TGTGCCAGCAGCCCCCGCGGGGACACCGGGGAGCTGTTTTTT
TRBV5-4	once	TRBJ2-7	NA	CASSLDPGQQYF	TGTGCCAGCAGCTTAGACCCGGGACAGCAGTACTTC
TRBV28	NA	TRBJ1-5	NA	CASDRSNQPQHF	TGTGCCAGCGACAGATCAAATCAGCCCCAGCATTTT
TRBV9	NA	TRBJ2-3	NA	CASSAPWGRETDTQYF	TGTGCCAGCAGCGCCCCATGGGGCAGGGAAACAGATACGCAGTATTTT
TRBV7-9	NA	TRBJ1-2	NA	CASSPDSHYGYTF	TGTGCCAGCAGCCCGGACAGCCACTATGGCTACACCTTC
TRBV4-1	once	TRBJ1-2	TRBD1	CASSQEVLGTVPNYGYTF	TGCGCCAGCAGCCAAGAGGTCCTAGGGACAGTCCCTAACTATGGCTACACCTTC
TRBV5-1	NA	TRBJ2-7	TRBD2	CASSLGGTSGYQTYEQYF	TGCGCCAGCAGCTTGGGGGGGACTAGCGGGTATCAGACCTACGAGCAGTACTTC
TRBV5-8	NA	TRBJ2-5	NA	CASSRSTETQYF	TGTGCCAGCAGCCGCTCGACGGAGACCCAGTACTTC
TRBV27	many	TRBJ1-3	NA	CASSQQGRSDRNTIYF	TGTGCCAGCAGTCAACAGGGTAGATCTGATCGGAACACCATATATTTT
TRBV28	NA	TRBJ1-1	NA	CASTWGGGGAFF	TGTGCCAGCACTTGGGGGGGTGGTGGAGCTTTCTTT
TRBV7-8	NA	TRBJ1-5	NA	CASSVLGVMGNQPQHF	TGTGCCAGCAGCGTCTTAGGGGTGATGGGAAATCAGCCCCAGCATTTT
TRBV28	NA	TRBJ1-4	TRBD1	CASRVGTGGSLGEKLFF	TGTGCCAGCAGGGTCGGGACAGGGGGTTCGTTGGGTGAAAAACTGTTTTTT
TRBV2	NA	TRBJ1-1	NA	CASTSGHTEAFF	TGTGCCAGCACCTCTGGACACACTGAAGCTTTCTTT
TRBV5-4	NA	TRBJ2-1	NA	CASSPTRDGHNEQFF	TGTGCCAGCAGCCCCACTAGGGACGGTCACAATGAGCAGTTCTTC
TRBV4-1	few	TRBJ1-1	NA	CASSQDFDLVMNTEAFF	TGCGCCAGCAGCCAAGATTTCGACTTAGTAATGAACACTGAAGCTTTCTTT
TRBV28	NA	TRBJ1-1	NA	CASSLAGREAFF	TGTGCCAGCAGTTTGGCGGGGCGTGAAGCTTTCTTT
TRBV18	NA	TRBJ1-2	NA	CASSAQGLNGYTF	TGTGCCAGCTCAGCACAGGGACTGAATGGCTACACCTTC
TRBV6-5	NA	TRBJ1-1	TRBD1	CASTTGAVTEAFF	TGTGCCAGCACCACAGGGGCGGTAACTGAAGCTTTCTTT
TRBV19	NA	TRBJ1-5	NA	CASSIGLIGNQPQHF	TGTGCCAGTAGCATAGGGCTGATAGGCAATCAGCCCCAGCATTTT
TRBV11-2	once	TRBJ2-5	TRBD2	CASSPRLATQETQYF	TGTGCCAGCAGCCCCAGACTAGCGACACAAGAGACCCAGTACTTC
TRBV19	NA	TRBJ2-1	TRBD2	CASSLRWEGLNEQFF	TGTGCCAGTAGTCTAAGGTGGGAGGGCCTGAATGAGCAGTTCTTC
TRBV3-1/TRBV3-2	NA	TRBJ1-1	TRBD1	CASSFRWTGPPEGTEAFF	TGTGCCAGCAGCTTTCGTTGGACAGGGCCCCCCGAAGGCACTGAAGCTTTCTTT
TRBV3-1/TRBV3-2	NA	TRBJ2-3	NA	CASSQGPLAHF	TGTGCCAGCAGCCAAGGCCCACTCGCACACTTT
TRBV4-1	NA	TRBJ2-1	TRBD2	CASSQLPRLASYNEQFF	TGCGCCAGCAGCCAACTACCCCGACTAGCGTCCTACAATGAGCAGTTCTTC
TRBV28	NA	TRBJ2-7	NA	CASMEGRTGVGYEQYF	TGTGCCAGCATGGAGGGGAGGACGGGGGTAGGCTACGAGCAGTACTTC
TRBV7-9	NA	TRBJ1-2	NA	CASSLGNGNGYTF	TGTGCCAGCAGCTTAGGTAACGGGAATGGCTACACCTTC
TRBV28	NA	TRBJ2-7	NA	CASGGGGGYEQYF	TGTGCCAGCGGCGGAGGGGGGGGATACGAGCAGTACTTC
TRBV2	NA	TRBJ2-7	TRBD2	CASSDVRLAGPPFSYEQYF	TGTGCCAGCAGTGATGTCCGACTAGCGGGCCCTCCTTTCTCCTACGAGCAGTACTTC
TRBV6-5	NA	TRBJ1-5	TRBD1	CASGQGKQPQHF	TGTGCCAGCGGACAGGGAAAGCAGCCCCAGCATTTT
TRBV18	NA	TRBJ1-1	NA	CASSPGRAWMNTEAFF	TGTGCCAGCTCACCGGGCAGGGCTTGGATGAACACTGAAGCTTTCTTT
TRBV28	once	TRBJ2-7	TRBD2	CASSLTSVPYEQYF	TGTGCCAGCAGTTTAACTAGCGTCCCCTACGAGCAGTACTTC
TRBV9	NA	TRBJ1-1	NA	CASSVGELRRTEAFF	TGTGCCAGCAGCGTAGGAGAACTACGGAGAACTGAAGCTTTCTTT
TRBV4-1	once	TRBJ1-2	NA	CASSQGGGQEYGYTF	TGCGCCAGCAGCCAAGGGGGAGGGCAAGAATATGGCTACACCTTC